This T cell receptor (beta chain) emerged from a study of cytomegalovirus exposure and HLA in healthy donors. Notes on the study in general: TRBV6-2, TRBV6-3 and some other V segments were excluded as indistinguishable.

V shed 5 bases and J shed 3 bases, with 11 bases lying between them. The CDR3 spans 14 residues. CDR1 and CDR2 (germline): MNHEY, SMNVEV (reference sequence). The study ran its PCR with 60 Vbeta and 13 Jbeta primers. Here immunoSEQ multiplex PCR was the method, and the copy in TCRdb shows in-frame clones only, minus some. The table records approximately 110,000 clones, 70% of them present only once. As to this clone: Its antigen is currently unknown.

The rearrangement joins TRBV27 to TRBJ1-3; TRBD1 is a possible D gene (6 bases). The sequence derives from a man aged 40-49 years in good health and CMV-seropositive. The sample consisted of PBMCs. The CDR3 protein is CASSLRGSGNTIYF. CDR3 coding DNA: TGTGCCAGCAGTCTTAGGGGGAGTGGAAACACCATATATTTT.